A single sample gave rise to the 15 T cell receptor beta chains below, sequenced in a study of identical twins. TCRdb called the 5' RACE reads again in MiXCR, with one record for every CDR3 protein. The data show under 800,000 distinct CDR3 sequences, about 20% seen once. These data were likewise used in another study, on T cells expressing NK-cell markers.

Input material: PBMCs. The source is a young woman in good health.

This clonotype was found a few times. The genes are TRBV6-5 and TRBJ2-7; D is unclear. This CDR3 has 15 amino acids. V gave up 2 bases and J gave up 5 bases, with 16 bases separating them. Germline V gene lookup returns CDR1 MNHEY and CDR2 SVGAGI. The CDR3 DNA is TGTGCCAGCAGTTACGAACGGAGCAGCCTCCACGAGCAGTACTTC. This codes for CASSYERSSLHEQYF.

There are many counts of this clonotype. This chain uses TRBV12-3 or TRBV12-4 with TRBJ2-7; D not certain. V lost 6 bases, J lost 0 bases, and 6 bases lay in between. This CDR3 contains 12 residues. CDR3 nucleotides: TGTGCCAGCAGCGGCAACTCCTACGAGCAGTACTTC. Residues: CASSGNSYEQYF.

The V call is TRBV2, the J call TRBJ2-7; unclear D gene. Trimming left V 4 bases short and J 0 bases short, with 10 bases between. This CDR3 comprises 14 residues. Germline assignment: CDR1 SNHLY and CDR2 FYNNEI. CDR3 nucleotides: TGTGCCAGCAGTGCTCCGGTGAGCTCCTACGAGCAGTACTTC. Translating gives CASSAPVSSYEQYF.

V is TRBV10-1 and J is TRBJ2-1, with D possibly TRBD1 on 6 matching bases. Trimming pared 6 bases from V and 7 bases from J, leaving 13 bases between. Per germline, CDR1 WNHNN and CDR2 SYGVQD (reference sequence). This CDR3 has 13 residues. CDR3 sequence reads: CASSNLQGNEQFF. The CDR3 DNA reads TGCGCCAGCAGCAACTTACAGGGAAATGAGCAGTTCTTC.

The chain carries TRBV6-4 and TRBJ2-1; TRBD1 matches 7 bases. J gave up 7 bases and V 4 bases, and 4 bases lay outside the gene matches. The CDR3 loop spans 13 amino acids. Germline assignment: CDR1 MRHNA and CDR2 SNTAGT. CDR3 region: CASSAYRGNEQFF. The CDR3 DNA is TGTGCCAGCAGTGCGTACAGGGGTAATGAGCAGTTCTTC.

This clonotype was seen at least ten times. The gene calls are TRBV20-1 and TRBJ1-2; D perhaps matches TRBD1 (5 bases). Germline CDR1 DFQATT, CDR2 SNEGSKA (reference sequence). The CDR3 has 13 residues. The ends were cut back, 6 bases at V and 5 bases at J, with 16 bases in the middle. CDR3 in DNA: TGCAGTGCCAGTGATTGGGCAGGGTATGGCTACACCTTC. Translation gives CSASDWAGYGYTF.

CDR3 protein: CASSLERLTEAFF. The CDR3 nucleotides are TGTGCCAGCAGTTTGGAACGCCTCACTGAAGCTTTCTTT. The V and J genes are TRBV12-3 or TRBV12-4 and TRBJ1-1; no clear D. The CDR3 extends over 13 amino acids. Between the trimmed V and J ends, which lost 3 bases and 4 bases, there was a span of 9 bases.

The chain joins TRBV7-9 to TRBJ2-1, with TRBD1 as a possible D gene (6 bases). The CDR3 loop spans 15 amino acids. Germline V gene sequence: CDR1 SEHNR, CDR2 FQNEAQ (reference sequence). V lost 3 bases, J lost 7 bases, and 16 bases lay in between. The CDR3 coding sequence is TGTGCCAGCAGCTTTGCCATCTCAGGGGTTAATGAGCAGTTCTTC. It is translated as CASSFAISGVNEQFF.

The table lists this clonotype with a few counts. The chain recombines TRBV20-1 with TRBJ2-5, with D perhaps TRBD1 (6 bases). Germline V gene sequence: CDR1 DFQATT, CDR2 SNEGSKA (reference sequence). The CDR3 spans 12 residues. DNA for the CDR3: TGCAGCACCAGGACAGACCAAGAGACCCAGTACTTC. Its protein product is CSTRTDQETQYF.

This clonotype has only a few counts. This chain uses TRBV7-9 with TRBJ1-1; 9 bases agree with TRBD1. The germline V gene encodes CDR1 SEHNR and CDR2 FQNEAQ (reference sequence). The CDR3 sequence is 12 residues long. V shed 4 bases and J 7 bases; nucleotides not matched to a gene: 1. CDR3 loop: CASSWGQGEAFF. CDR3 in DNA: TGTGCCAGCAGCTGGGGACAGGGTGAAGCTTTCTTT.

This clonotype was seen a handful of times. V and J are TRBV9 and TRBJ2-4; 9 bases fit TRBD1. Germline V gene data show CDR1 as SGDLS and CDR2 as YYNGEE. V dropped 3 bases and J dropped 0; count of bases not matched to a gene: 13. The length of the CDR3 is 19 residues. CDR3 sequence: CASSGAAGTGPLAKNIQYF. For the CDR3, the DNA is TGTGCCAGCAGCGGGGCAGCCGGGACAGGGCCTTTAGCCAAAAACATTCAGTACTTC.

For this clonotype: Relative to the germline gene, one junction end is altered; a read error may explain this. The CDR3 region has the DNA TGCAGCGTGGCCTCTAGCGGAGCCTACAAGCAGTACTTC. Translating gives CSVASSGAYKQYF. This chain joins TRBV29-1 and TRBJ2-7, with 7 bases lining up with TRBD2. Germline V lookup: CDR1 SQVTM, CDR2 ANQGSEA. The CDR3 sequence is 13 residues long.

This clonotype occurred a few times. The chain combines TRBV29-1 with TRBJ2-3; 11 bases are a match to TRBD1. Per germline, CDR1 SQVTM and CDR2 ANQGSEA. The junction had 7 bases not matched to a gene; V was cut back by 6 bases and J by 5 bases. The CDR3 has 14 residues. CDR3 residues: CSVALGQGGDTQYF. In nucleotides, the CDR3 is TGCAGCGTGGCTTTGGGACAGGGGGGAGATACGCAGTATTTT.

The chain links TRBV20-1 to TRBJ2-3, with 8 bases matching TRBD2. CDR1 is DFQATT and CDR2 is SNEGSKA in the germline V gene (reference sequence). Trimming took 5 bases from V and 1 from J; bases not matched to a gene: 8. The CDR3 runs to 15 residues. The CDR3 reads CSASKAGARTDTQYF. The DNA of the CDR3 is TGCAGTGCTTCAAAAGCGGGGGCCCGCACAGATACGCAGTATTTT.

The genes are TRBV11-3 and TRBJ2-1; a possible D gene is TRBD2 (5 bases). The CDR3 spans 16 residues. The germline V gene has CDR1 SGHNT and CDR2 YENEEA. Trimming removed 5 bases from V and 6 bases from J, with 20 bases in between. This CDR3 reads CASSPSPGDTLNEQFF. DNA for the CDR3: TGTGCCAGCAGCCCCTCCCCCGGGGATACCCTCAATGAGCAGTTCTTC.